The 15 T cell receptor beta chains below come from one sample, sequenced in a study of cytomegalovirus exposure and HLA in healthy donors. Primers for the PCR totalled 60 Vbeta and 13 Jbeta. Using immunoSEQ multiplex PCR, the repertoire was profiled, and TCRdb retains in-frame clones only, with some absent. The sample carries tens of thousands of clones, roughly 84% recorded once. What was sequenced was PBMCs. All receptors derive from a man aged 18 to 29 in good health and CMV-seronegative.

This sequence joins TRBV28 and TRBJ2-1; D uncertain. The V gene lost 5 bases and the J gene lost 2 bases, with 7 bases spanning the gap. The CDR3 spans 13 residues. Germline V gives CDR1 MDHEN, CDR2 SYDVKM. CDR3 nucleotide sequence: TGTGCCAGCAGTCCCACTACCTACAATGAGCAGTTCTTC. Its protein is CASSPTTYNEQFF.

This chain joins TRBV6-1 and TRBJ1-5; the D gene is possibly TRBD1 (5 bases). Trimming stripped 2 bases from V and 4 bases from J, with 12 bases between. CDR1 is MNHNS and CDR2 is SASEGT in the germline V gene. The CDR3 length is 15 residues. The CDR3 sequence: CASSESEGTNQPQHF. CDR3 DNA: TGTGCCAGCAGTGAATCTGAAGGGACTAATCAGCCCCAGCATTTT.

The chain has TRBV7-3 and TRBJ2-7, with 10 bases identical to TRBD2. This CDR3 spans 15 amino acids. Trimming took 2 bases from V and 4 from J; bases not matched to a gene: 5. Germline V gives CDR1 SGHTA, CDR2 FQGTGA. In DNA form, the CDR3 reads TGTGCCAGCAGCTTATTGGCTAGCGGGAGTTACGAGCAGTACTTC. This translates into CASSLLASGSYEQYF.

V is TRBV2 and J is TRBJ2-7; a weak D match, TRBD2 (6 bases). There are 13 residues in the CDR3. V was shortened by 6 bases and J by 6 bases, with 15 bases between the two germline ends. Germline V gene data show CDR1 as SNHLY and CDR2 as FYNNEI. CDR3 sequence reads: CASSRSPGGEQYF. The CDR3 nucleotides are TGTGCCAGCAGCCGCAGCCCCGGGGGCGAGCAGTACTTC. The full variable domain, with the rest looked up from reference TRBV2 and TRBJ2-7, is EPEVTQTPSHQVTQMGQEVILRCVPISNHLYFYWYRQILGQKVEFLVSFYNNEISEKSEIFDDQFSVERPDGSNFTLKIRSTKLEDSAMYFCASSRSPGGEQYFGPGTRLTVT.

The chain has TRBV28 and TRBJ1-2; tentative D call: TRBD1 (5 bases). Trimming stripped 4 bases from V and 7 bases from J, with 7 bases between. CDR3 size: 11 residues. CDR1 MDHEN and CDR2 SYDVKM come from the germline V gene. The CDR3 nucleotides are TGTGCCAGCAGTTGGAGGGGTGGCTACACCTTC. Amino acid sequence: CASSWRGGYTF.

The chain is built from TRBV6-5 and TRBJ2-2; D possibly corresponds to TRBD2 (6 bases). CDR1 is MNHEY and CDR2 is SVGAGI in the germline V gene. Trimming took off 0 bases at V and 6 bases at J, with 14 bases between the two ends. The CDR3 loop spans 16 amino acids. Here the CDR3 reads CASSYSYGGGAGELFF. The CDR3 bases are TGTGCCAGCAGTTACTCTTACGGGGGTGGCGCCGGGGAGCTGTTTTTT.

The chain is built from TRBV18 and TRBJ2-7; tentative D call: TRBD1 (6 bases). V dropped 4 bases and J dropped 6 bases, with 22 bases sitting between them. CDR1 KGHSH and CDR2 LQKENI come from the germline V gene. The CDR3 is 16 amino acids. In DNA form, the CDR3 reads TGTGCCAGCTCACAACTGACGGGACAAGACACCACCGAGCAGTACTTC. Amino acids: CASSQLTGQDTTEQYF.

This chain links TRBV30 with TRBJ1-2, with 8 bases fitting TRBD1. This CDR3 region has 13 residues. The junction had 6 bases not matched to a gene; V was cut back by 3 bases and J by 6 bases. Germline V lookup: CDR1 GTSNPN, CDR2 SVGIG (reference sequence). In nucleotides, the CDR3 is TGTGCCTGGAGGCTACAGGGGGTAGATGGCTACACCTTC. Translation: CAWRLQGVDGYTF.

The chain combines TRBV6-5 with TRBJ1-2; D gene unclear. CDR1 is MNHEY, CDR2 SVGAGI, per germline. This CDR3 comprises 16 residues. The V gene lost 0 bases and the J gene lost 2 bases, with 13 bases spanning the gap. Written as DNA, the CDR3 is TGTGCCAGCAGTTACTCCATTAACAGCCTAAACTATGGCTACACCTTC. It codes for CASSYSINSLNYGYTF.

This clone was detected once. CDR3 loop: CASSLANHGLAGGIYEQYF. The CDR3 coding sequence is TGTGCCAGCAGCTTGGCCAACCACGGACTAGCGGGAGGAATCTACGAGCAGTACTTC. J is TRBJ2-7 and V is TRBV5-4; TRBD2 agrees at 14 bases. Germline V CDR1 and CDR2: SGHNT, YYREEE (reference sequence). J was trimmed by 3 bases and V by 0 bases; bases with no gene match: 11. This CDR3 region has 19 residues. Supplemented by reference TRBV5-4 and TRBJ2-7, the full variable domain reads ETGVTQSPTHLIKTRGQQVTLRCSSQSGHNTVSWYQQALGQGPQFIFQYYREEENGRGNFPPRFSGLQFPNYSSELNVNALELDDSALYLCASSLANHGLAGGIYEQYFGPGTRLTVT.

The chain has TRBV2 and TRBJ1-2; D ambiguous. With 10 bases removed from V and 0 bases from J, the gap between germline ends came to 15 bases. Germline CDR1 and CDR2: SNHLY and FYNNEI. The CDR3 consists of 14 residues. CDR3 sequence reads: CAIRTGRTNYGYTF. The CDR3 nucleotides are TGTGCCATTCGGACTGGTAGGACTAACTATGGCTACACCTTC. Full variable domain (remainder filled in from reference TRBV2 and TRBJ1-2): EPEVTQTPSHQVTQMGQEVILRCVPISNHLYFYWYRQILGQKVEFLVSFYNNEISEKSEIFDDQFSVERPDGSNFTLKIRSTKLEDSAMYFCAIRTGRTNYGYTFGSGTRLTVV.

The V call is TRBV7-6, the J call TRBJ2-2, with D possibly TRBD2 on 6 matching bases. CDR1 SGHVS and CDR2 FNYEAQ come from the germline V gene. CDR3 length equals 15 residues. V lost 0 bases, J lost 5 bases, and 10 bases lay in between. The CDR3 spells CASSLAGGGTGELFF. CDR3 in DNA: TGTGCCAGCAGCTTAGCGGGAGGCGGGACCGGGGAGCTGTTTTTT.

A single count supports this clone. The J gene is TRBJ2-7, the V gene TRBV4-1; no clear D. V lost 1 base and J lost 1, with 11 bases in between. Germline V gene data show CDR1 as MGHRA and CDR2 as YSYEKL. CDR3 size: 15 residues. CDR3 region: CASSQADMQSYEQYF. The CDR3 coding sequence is TGCGCCAGCAGCCAAGCAGACATGCAGTCCTACGAGCAGTACTTC.

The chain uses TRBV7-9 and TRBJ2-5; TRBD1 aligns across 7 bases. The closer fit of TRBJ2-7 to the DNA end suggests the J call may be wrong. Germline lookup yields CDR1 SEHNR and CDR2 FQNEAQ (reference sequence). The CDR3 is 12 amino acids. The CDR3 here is CASSPDRAEQYF. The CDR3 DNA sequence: TGTGCCAGCAGCCCTGACAGGGCCGAGCAGTACTTC.

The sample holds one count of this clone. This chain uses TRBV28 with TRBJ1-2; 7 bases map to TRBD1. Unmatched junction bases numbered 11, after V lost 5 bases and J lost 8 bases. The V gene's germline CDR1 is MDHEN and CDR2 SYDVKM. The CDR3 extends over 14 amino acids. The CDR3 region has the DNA TGTGCCAGCAGTCAAGTAGACAGGGCGGGGGGCTACACCTTC. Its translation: CASSQVDRAGGYTF.